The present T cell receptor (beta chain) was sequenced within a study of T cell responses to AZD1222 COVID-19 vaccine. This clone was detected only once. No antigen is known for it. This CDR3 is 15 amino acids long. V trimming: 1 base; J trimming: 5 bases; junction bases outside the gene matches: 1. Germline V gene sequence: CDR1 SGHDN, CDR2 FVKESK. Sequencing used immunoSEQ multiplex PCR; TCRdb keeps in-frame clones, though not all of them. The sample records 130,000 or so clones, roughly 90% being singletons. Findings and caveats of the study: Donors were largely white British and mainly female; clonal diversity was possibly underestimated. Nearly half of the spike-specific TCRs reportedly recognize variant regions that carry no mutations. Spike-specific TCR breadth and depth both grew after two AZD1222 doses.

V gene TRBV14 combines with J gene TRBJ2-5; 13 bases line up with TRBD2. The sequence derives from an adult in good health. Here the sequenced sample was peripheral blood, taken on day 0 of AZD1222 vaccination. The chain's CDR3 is CASSQGGLAGETQYF. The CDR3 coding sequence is TGTGCCAGCAGCCAAGGGGGACTAGCGGGGGAGACCCAGTACTTC.